Listed below are T cell receptor beta chains from one sample, sequenced in a study of T cell changes during pregnancy in multiple sclerosis. Sequencing was performed with immunoSEQ multiplex PCR; in TCRdb, only in-frame clones are kept and a portion is missing. The sample holds 30,000 to 50,000 clones; approximately 94% are singletons and the top ten take roughly 0.35%. Material: CD4+ T cells from peripheral blood mononuclear cells, obtained after pregnancy. The receptor source for this set is a female donor with multiple sclerosis, enrolled in a pregnancy study. Each CDR3 is given with its conserved first and last residue. Each record gives: clone size, J gene, V gene, D gene, CDR3 DNA, CDR3 protein. A D gene is named only where the DNA matches it firmly. A row's size may be missing; if present it is once, few, many or a size class.

>.|TRBJ2-3|TRBV27|.
TGTGCCAGCAGTTCCTCCCTAACGAGAAGAGATACGCAGTATTTT
CASSSSLTRRDTQYF
>few|TRBJ1-1|TRBV5-1|.
TGCGCCAGCAGCCAGCACCCCAACCGGGACACAAAAAACACTGAAGCTTTCTTT
CASSQHPNRDTKNTEAFF
>.|TRBJ2-1|TRBV19|TRBD2
TGTGCCAGTACCGTCGGGGGGGCGTACAATGAGCAGTTCTTC
CASTVGGAYNEQFF
>.|TRBJ2-4|TRBV9|TRBD2
TGTGCCAGCAGCGTAGGACTAGCGGGGATTGAAAACATTCAGTACTTC
CASSVGLAGIENIQYF
>.|TRBJ2-1|TRBV15|.
TGTGCCACCAGCAGAGGCGGAAGTTCCTACAATGAGCAGTTCTTC
CATSRGGSSYNEQFF
>.|TRBJ2-5|TRBV2|TRBD2
TGTGCCAGCAGCACGGGACTAGCGGGGCGGGAGACCCAGTACTTC
CASSTGLAGRETQYF
>once|TRBJ2-7|TRBV20-1|TRBD2
TGCAGTGCTAGATTCCAGGGACTAGCTTACTTC
CSARFQGLAYF
>.|TRBJ1-2|TRBV29-1|.
TGCAGCGTTGACTCCCCAGCGGGGACACGGGAACTCTATGGCTACACCTTC
CSVDSPAGTRELYGYTF
>.|TRBJ1-1|TRBV5-5|.
TGTGCCAGCAGCTTTGAGTTCACAGGGAACACTGAAGCTTTCTTT
CASSFEFTGNTEAFF
>.|TRBJ2-7|TRBV15|TRBD1
TGTGCCACCAGCAGAGAGGGACAGTCTTACGAGCAGTACTTC
CATSREGQSYEQYF
>.|TRBJ2-7|TRBV14|.
TGTGCCAGCAGCCAAACCATGCCGGCTCCTCGGGTGTACGAGCAGTACTTC
CASSQTMPAPRVYEQYF
>.|TRBJ2-7|TRBV19|.
TGTGCCAGTAGTATAGCCCCCGACTGGGCCTACGAGCAGTACTTC
CASSIAPDWAYEQYF
>.|TRBJ2-1|TRBV7-6|TRBD1
TGTGCCAGCAGCTTAGAACGAGGGACAGGGAACAATGAGCAGTTCTTC
CASSLERGTGNNEQFF
>.|TRBJ1-4|TRBV18|.
TGTGCCAGCTCACCACCTAGAACTAATGAAAAACTGTTTTTT
CASSPPRTNEKLFF
>.|TRBJ2-3|TRBV7-9|TRBD2
TGTGCCAGCAGCTTAGGAAGGGGCGGGGGGGCCGCGGATACGCAGTATTTT
CASSLGRGGGAADTQYF
>.|TRBJ1-1|TRBV19|TRBD1
TGTGCCGTTGACAGGGCGATGAACACTGAAGCTTTCTTT
CAVDRAMNTEAFF
>.|TRBJ1-1|TRBV9|TRBD1
TGTGCCAGCAGCGTCGGGACAGCGAACACTGAAGCTTTCTTT
CASSVGTANTEAFF
>.|TRBJ2-7|TRBV7-3|TRBD1
TGTGCCAGCAGCTTAGAAAGGGGACAGGGGGCTTCTAATTTTTACGAGCAGTACTTC
CASSLERGQGASNFYEQYF
>once|TRBJ2-1|TRBV27|TRBD1
TGTGCCAGCAGCCGCCATGGACAGGGCGACGGTGAGCAGTTCTTC
CASSRHGQGDGEQFF
>.|TRBJ1-5|TRBV15|.
TGTGCCACCAGCAGAGGGACTGATCAGCCCCAGCATTTT
CATSRGTDQPQHF
>.|TRBJ1-1|TRBV7-2|.
TGTGCCAGCACCGTCCGGGGTAATCCTGAAGCTTTCTTT
CASTVRGNPEAFF
>.|TRBJ2-2|TRBV7-3|.
TGTGCCAGCAGCTTAGGAGGGGTTAACACCGGGGAGCTGTTTTTT
CASSLGGVNTGELFF
>.|TRBJ2-7|TRBV5-1|.
TGCGCCAGCAGCTTAAGAGGAGGCGAGCAGTACTTC
CASSLRGGEQYF
>.|TRBJ2-1|TRBV29-1|.
TGCAGCATATACTCCTACAATGAGCAGTTCTTC
CSIYSYNEQFF
>.|TRBJ2-3|TRBV7-9|.
TGTGCCAGCAGCTGGCTCGGGGATACGCAGTATTTT
CASSWLGDTQYF
>.|TRBJ2-3|TRBV5-1|.
TGCGCCAGCAACCCCACGGGGACAGATACGCAGTATTTT
CASNPTGTDTQYF
>.|TRBJ1-5|TRBV5-6|.
TGTGCCAGCAGCCACGGGATAAAGAATCAGCCCCAGCATTTT
CASSHGIKNQPQHF
>.|TRBJ2-7|TRBV7-2|TRBD2
TGTGCCAGCAGCCCAGGATCCGGGGGGGCCTACGAGCAGTACTTC
CASSPGSGGAYEQYF
>.|TRBJ1-4|TRBV2|.
TGTGCCAGCCGCCCGGGAGGAGAAGAAAAACTGTTTTTT
CASRPGGEEKLFF
>.|TRBJ1-1|TRBV29-1|.
TGCAGCGTTGAAGAAAGCGGAACGAACACTGAAGCTTTCTTT
CSVEESGTNTEAFF
>.|TRBJ2-5|TRBV11-2|TRBD2
TGTGCCAGCAGCTCCGGGAGGGGAGAGACCCAGTACTTC
CASSSGRGETQYF
>.|TRBJ2-5|TRBV6-6|.
TGTGCCAGCAGTTATCAGGGGCAGGCAACTGAGACCCAGTACTTC
CASSYQGQATETQYF
>.|TRBJ2-2|TRBV11-2|TRBD2
TGTGCCAGCAGCTTAGACTCACGGGGGGCGAACACCGGGGAGCTGTTTTTT
CASSLDSRGANTGELFF
>.|TRBJ2-7|TRBV6-4|.
TGTGCCAGCAGCCCACCGGGGGTGTACGAGCAGTACTTC
CASSPPGVYEQYF
>.|TRBJ2-5|TRBV9|.
TGTGCCAGCAGCGTCAGCCCCTTTGGGGCGGAGGAGACCCAGTACTTC
CASSVSPFGAEETQYF
>.|TRBJ1-3|TRBV15|.
TGTGCCACCAGCAGCGTCGGACTCGGCTCTGGAAACACCATATATTTT
CATSSVGLGSGNTIYF
>.|TRBJ1-4|TRBV6-6|.
TGTGCCAGCAGTTACTCGAAAGGGCGGGCAGGTGAAAAACTGTTTTTT
CASSYSKGRAGEKLFF
>.|TRBJ2-7|TRBV11-2|.
TGTGCCAGCAGTTCCTCCCCGTACTACGAGCAGTACTTC
CASSSSPYYEQYF
>.|TRBJ1-2|TRBV9|.
TGTGCCAGCAGCCCCCTCGGACAGACCAACTATGGCTACACCTTC
CASSPLGQTNYGYTF
>.|TRBJ2-5|TRBV5-1|.
TGCGCCAGCAGCTCACAGGGGAGGGAGACCCAGTACTTC
CASSSQGRETQYF
>.|TRBJ2-7|TRBV4-1|TRBD1
TGCGCCAGCAGCCAACCGACCCGACAGGGCAATTACGAGCAGTACTTC
CASSQPTRQGNYEQYF